These 2 T cell receptor beta chains originate from one sample sequenced in a study of T cell changes during pregnancy in multiple sclerosis. Only in-frame clones appear in the TCRdb table, and some are missing; sequencing was by immunoSEQ multiplex PCR. The sample includes fewer than 15,000 clones, about nine tenths of them seen just once. Sequenced here: CD8+ T cells from peripheral blood mononuclear cells, sampled after pregnancy. The origin of the receptors is a female donor in good health, enrolled as a control in a pregnancy study.

The DNA for the CDR3 is TGTGCCATCCCTAACAGGGACAATGAGCAGTTCTTC. Protein product: CAIPNRDNEQFF. The V call is TRBV10-3, the J call TRBJ2-1; a possible D gene is TRBD1 (6 bases). Trimming removed 8 bases at V and 5 bases at J, with 10 bases between. This CDR3 comprises 12 residues. Germline V CDR1 and CDR2: ENHRY, SYGVKD.

Written as DNA, the CDR3 is TGTGCCAGCAGTCCGACTCCACTAAGACTAGCGGGACAAGAGACCCAGTACTTC. Translating gives CASSPTPLRLAGQETQYF. V usage is TRBV28 and J usage is TRBJ2-5; 11 bases are a match to TRBD2. Germline V CDR1 and CDR2: MDHEN, SYDVKM. Unmatched junction bases numbered 13, after V lost 5 bases and J lost 2 bases. The CDR3 extends over 18 amino acids.